This T cell receptor (beta chain) was found in a study of OX40 agonist ivuxolimab in advanced cancers. Study summary: Cohort: roughly 80% men, mean age approximately 66, aged about 23 to 80. Study-level points and caveats: Dose levels from 0.1 to 3.0 mg/kg saw CD4+ and CD8+ blood T cells expand clonally by week 6.

For this clone: Its antigen is not identified.

V dropped 1 base and J dropped 3; count of bases not matched to a gene: 7. Per the germline V gene, CDR1 is GTSNPN and CDR2 is SVGIG (reference sequence). The CDR3 totals 15 residues. Measured with immunoSEQ multiplex PCR; TCRdb has only the in-frame clones, and not every one. The sample includes tens of thousands of clones, 84% of them seen just once. Specimen: CD4+ or CD8+ T cells sorted from blood, collected in a trial of the OX40 agonist ivuxolimab. This TCR came from an adult with an advanced solid tumor such as melanoma, head and neck, liver or kidney cancer. The chain links TRBV30 to TRBJ2-7; 9 bases are shared with TRBD1. CDR3 sequence: CAWSELPGQGYEQYF. The CDR3 DNA is TGTGCCTGGAGTGAATTACCGGGACAGGGCTACGAGCAGTACTTC.